This T cell receptor (beta chain) originates from a study of CXCR3-negative and CXCR3-positive naive CD8 T cells. Overall study context: The libraries together contributed some 150 million TRB reads, each supplying about 1.5 +/- 0.3 million. Whole-study results and caveats: Memory CD8+ T cell repertoires were far less diverse than both naive subsets. Naive cells that were CXCR3-positive had more hydrophobic TRB CDR3s (compared with CXCR3-negative naive cells).

Triplicate sorts of some 300,000 cells per CD8+ subset. The germline gives CDR1 LNHDA, CDR2 SQIVND (reference sequence). There are 13 residues in the CDR3. A note on this clonotype: Its specificity is unknown.

cDNA libraries for TRB were generated by 5' RACE incorporating UMI labels. Following a re-call of the 5' RACE reads, TCRdb has one entry per CDR3 protein and lacks DNA. The repertoire table contains about 120,000 distinct CDR3 sequences. The chain links TRBV19 to TRBJ2-2. This clonotype was obtained from a human donor in good health. Some clones in this sample may be carry-over from other donors' samples. The specimen sequenced was naive CXCR3+ CD8+ T cells from blood. Noted subset: CD45RO-CCR7+CD27+CD95- naive CD8+ T cells expressing CXCR3 (TNR3+). CDR3 sequence reads: CASSIDLVAELFF.